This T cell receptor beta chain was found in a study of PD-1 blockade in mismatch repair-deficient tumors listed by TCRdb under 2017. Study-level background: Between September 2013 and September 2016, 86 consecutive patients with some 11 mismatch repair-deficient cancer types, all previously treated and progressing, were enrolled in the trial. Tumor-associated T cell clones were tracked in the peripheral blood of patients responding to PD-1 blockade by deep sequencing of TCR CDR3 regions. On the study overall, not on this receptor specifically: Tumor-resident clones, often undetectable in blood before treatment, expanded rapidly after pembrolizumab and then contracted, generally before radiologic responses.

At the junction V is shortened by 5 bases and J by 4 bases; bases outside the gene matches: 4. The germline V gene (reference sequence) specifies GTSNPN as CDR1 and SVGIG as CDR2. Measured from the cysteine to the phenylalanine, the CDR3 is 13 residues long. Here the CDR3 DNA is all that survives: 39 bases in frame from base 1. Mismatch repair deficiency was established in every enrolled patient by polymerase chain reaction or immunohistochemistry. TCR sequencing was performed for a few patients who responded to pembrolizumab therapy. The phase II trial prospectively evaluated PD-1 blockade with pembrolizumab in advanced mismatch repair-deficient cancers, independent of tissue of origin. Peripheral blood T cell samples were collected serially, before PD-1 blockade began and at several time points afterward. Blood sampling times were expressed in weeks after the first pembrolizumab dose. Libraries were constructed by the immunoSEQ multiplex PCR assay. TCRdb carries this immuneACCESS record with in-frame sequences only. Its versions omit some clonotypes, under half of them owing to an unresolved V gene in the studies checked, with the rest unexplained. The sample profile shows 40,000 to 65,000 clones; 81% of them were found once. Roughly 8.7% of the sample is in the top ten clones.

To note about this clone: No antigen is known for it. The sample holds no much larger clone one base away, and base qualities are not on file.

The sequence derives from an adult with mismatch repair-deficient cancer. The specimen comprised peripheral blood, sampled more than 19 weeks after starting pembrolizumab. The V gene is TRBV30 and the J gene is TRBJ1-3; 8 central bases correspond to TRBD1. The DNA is TGTGCCTGGGACAGGGGTCCAGGAAACACCATATATTTT. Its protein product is CAWDRGPGNTIYF. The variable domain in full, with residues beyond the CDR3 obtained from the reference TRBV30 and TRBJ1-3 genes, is SQTIHQWPATLVQPVGSPLSLECTVEGTSNPNLYWYRQAAGRGLQLLFYSVGIGQISSEVPQNLSASRPQDRQFILSSKKLLLSDSGFYLCAWDRGPGNTIYFGEGSWLTVV.